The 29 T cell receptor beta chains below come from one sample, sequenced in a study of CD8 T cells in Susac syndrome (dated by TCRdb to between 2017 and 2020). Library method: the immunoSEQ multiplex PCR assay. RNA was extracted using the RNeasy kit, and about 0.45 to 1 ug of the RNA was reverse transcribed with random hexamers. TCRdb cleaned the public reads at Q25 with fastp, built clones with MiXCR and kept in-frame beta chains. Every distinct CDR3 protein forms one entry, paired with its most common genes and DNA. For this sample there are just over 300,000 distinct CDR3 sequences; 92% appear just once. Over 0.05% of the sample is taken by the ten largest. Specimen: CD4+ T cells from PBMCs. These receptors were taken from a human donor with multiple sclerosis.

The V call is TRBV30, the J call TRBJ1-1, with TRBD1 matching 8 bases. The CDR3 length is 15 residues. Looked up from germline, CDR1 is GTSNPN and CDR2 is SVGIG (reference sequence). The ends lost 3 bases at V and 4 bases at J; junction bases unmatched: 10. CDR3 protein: CAWRRHGTGGTEAFF. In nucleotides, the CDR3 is TGTGCCTGGAGGCGGCACGGCACAGGGGGCACTGAAGCTTTCTTT.

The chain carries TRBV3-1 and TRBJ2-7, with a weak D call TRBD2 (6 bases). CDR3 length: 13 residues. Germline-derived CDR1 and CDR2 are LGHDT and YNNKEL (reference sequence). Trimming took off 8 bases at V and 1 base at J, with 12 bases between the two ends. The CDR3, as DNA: TGTGCCAGCCGTCCTGGGGGGTCCTACGAGCAGTACTTC. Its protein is CASRPGGSYEQYF.

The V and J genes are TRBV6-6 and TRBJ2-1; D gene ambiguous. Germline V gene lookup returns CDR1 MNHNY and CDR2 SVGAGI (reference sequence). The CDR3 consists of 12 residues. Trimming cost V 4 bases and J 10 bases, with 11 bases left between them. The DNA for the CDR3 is TGTGCCAGCAGTTTCGGGCCCCGGGAGCAGTTCTTC. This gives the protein CASSFGPREQFF.

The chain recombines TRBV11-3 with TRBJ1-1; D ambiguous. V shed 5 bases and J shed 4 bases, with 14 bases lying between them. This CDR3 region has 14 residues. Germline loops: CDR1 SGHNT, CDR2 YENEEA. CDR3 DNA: TGTGCCAGCAGCCGCTACAGCGGGAGCACTGAAGCTTTCTTT. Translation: CASSRYSGSTEAFF.

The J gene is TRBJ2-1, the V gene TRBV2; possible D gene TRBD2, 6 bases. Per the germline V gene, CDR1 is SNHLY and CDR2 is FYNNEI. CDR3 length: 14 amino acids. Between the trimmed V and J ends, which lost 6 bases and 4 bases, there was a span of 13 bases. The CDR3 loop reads CASRGTHGYNEQFF. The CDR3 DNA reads TGTGCCAGCAGGGGGACTCATGGATACAATGAGCAGTTCTTC. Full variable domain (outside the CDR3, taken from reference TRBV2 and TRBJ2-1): EPEVTQTPSHQVTQMGQEVILRCVPISNHLYFYWYRQILGQKVEFLVSFYNNEISEKSEIFDDQFSVERPDGSNFTLKIRSTKLEDSAMYFCASRGTHGYNEQFFGPGTRLTVL.

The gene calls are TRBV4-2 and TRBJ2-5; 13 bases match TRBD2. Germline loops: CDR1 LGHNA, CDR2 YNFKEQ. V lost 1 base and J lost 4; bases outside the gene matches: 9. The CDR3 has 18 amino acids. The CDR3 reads CASSQAGTSGDLGETQYF. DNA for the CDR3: TGTGCCAGCAGCCAAGCCGGGACTAGCGGGGACCTCGGAGAGACCCAGTACTTC.

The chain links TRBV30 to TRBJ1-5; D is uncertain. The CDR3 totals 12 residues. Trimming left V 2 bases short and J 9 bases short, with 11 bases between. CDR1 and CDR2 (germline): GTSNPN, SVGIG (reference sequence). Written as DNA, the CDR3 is TGTGCCTGGAGTACCGGAATTAGGCCCCAGCATTTT. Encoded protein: CAWSTGIRPQHF.

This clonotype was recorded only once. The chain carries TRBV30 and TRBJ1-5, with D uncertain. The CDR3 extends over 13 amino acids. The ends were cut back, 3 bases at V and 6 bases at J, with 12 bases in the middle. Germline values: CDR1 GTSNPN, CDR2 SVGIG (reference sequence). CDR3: CAWSLGSGQPQHF. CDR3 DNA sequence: TGTGCCTGGAGCTTAGGGTCAGGTCAGCCCCAGCATTTT. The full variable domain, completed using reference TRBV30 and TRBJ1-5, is SQTIHQWPATLVQPVGSPLSLECTVEGTSNPNLYWYRQAAGRGLQLLFYSVGIGQISSEVPQNLSASRPQDRQFILSSKKLLLSDSGFYLCAWSLGSGQPQHFGDGTRLSIL.

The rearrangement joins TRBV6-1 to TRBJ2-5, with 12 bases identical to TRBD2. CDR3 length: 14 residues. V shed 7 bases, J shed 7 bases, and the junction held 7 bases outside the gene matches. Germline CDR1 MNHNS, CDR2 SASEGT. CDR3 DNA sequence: TGTGCCAGCACTAGCGGGGGGGCCGGCGCGACCCAGTACTTC. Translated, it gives CASTSGGAGATQYF.

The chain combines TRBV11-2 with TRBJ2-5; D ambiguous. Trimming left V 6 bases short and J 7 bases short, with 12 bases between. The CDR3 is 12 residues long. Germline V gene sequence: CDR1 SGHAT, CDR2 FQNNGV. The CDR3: CASSQRLGTQYF. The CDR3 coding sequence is TGTGCCAGCAGTCAGAGGTTGGGGACCCAGTACTTC. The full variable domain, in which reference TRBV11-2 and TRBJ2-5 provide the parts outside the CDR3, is EAGVAQSPRYKIIEKRQSVAFWCNPISGHATLYWYQQILGQGPKLLIQFQNNGVVDDSQLPKDRFSAERLKGVDSTLKIQPAKLEDSAVYLCASSQRLGTQYFGPGTRLLVL.

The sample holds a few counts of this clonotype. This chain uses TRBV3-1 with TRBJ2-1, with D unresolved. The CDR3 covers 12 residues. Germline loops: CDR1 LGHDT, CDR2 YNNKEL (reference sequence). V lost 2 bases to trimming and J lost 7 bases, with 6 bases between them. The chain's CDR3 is CASSQLGNEQFF. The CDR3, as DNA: TGTGCCAGCAGCCAATTGGGTAATGAGCAGTTCTTC.

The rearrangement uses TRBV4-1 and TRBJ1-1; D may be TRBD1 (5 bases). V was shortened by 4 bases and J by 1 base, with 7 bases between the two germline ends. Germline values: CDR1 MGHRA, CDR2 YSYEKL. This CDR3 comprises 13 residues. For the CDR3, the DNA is TGCGCCAGCAGCCGACAGCAGAACACTGAAGCTTTCTTT. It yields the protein CASSRQQNTEAFF.

The DNA of the CDR3 is TGTGCCAGCAGCTGGAGCGGGGCTAGCTCCTACAATGAGCAGTTCTTC. Amino acids: CASSWSGASSYNEQFF. V is TRBV5-6 and J is TRBJ2-1, with 7 bases matching TRBD2. V shed 3 bases and J 0 bases; nucleotides not matched to a gene: 6. The CDR3 length is 16 residues. Germline-derived CDR1 and CDR2 are SGHDT and YYEEEE.

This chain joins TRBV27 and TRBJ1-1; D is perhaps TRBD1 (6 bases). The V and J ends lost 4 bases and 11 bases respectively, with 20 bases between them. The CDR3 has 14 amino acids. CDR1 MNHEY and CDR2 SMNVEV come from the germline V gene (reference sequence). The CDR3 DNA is TGTGCCAGCAGTTCCGTGGGAACAGGGTTTTCGGCTTTCTTT. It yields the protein CASSSVGTGFSAFF.

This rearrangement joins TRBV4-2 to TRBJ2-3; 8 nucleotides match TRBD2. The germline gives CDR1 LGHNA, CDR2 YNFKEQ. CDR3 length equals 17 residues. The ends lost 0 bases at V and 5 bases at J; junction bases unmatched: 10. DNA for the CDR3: TGTGCCAGCAGCCAAGATCCCCCTAGCGGGCGGAGAGATACGCAGTATTTT. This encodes CASSQDPPSGRRDTQYF.

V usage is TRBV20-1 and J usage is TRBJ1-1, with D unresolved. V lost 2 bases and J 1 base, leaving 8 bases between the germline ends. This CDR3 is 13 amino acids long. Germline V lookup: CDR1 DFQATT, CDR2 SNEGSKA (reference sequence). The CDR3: CSARLDGNTEAFF. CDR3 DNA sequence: TGCAGTGCTAGATTGGACGGGAACACTGAAGCTTTCTTT.

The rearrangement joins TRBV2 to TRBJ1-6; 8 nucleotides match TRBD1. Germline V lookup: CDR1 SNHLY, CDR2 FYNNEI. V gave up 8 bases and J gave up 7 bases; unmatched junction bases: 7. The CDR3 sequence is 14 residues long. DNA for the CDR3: TGTGCCAGCGGCCGGGACAGGTTCAATTCACCCCTCCACTTT. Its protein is CASGRDRFNSPLHF.

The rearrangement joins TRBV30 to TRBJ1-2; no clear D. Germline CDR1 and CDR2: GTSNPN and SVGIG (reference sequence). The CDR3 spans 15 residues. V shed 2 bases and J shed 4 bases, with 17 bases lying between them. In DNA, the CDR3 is TGTGCCTGGAGTTCTTTTAGAAAAACTATCTATGGCTACACCTTC. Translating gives CAWSSFRKTIYGYTF.

The CDR3, as DNA: TGCGCCAGCAGCTCGGGTAATTCACCCCTCCACTTT. It encodes CASSSGNSPLHF. This chain uses TRBV5-1 with TRBJ1-6; D gene uncertain. This CDR3 region has 12 residues. The V end was cut by 3 bases, the J end by 6 bases, with 4 bases between. Germline CDR1 is SGHRS and CDR2 is YFSETQ.

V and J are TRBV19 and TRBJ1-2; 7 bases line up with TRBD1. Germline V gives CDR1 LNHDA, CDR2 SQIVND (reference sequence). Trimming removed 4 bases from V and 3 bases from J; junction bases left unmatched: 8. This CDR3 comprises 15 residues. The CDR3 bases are TGTGCCAGTAGTAGGCCAGCCGGGACAGACTATGGCTACACCTTC. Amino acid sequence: CASSRPAGTDYGYTF.

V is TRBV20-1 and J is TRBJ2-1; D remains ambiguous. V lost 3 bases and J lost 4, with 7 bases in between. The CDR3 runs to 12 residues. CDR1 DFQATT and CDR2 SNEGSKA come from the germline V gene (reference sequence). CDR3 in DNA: TGCAGTGCTAGGACACCTTACAATGAGCAGTTCTTC. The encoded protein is CSARTPYNEQFF.

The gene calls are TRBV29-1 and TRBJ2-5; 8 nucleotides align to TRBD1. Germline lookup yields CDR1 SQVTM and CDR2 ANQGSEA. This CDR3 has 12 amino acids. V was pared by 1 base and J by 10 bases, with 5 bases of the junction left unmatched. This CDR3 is CSVEVGGQGQYF. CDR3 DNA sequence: TGCAGCGTTGAAGTCGGAGGACAGGGCCAGTACTTC.

This CDR3 is CASSFGHFNQPQHF. The CDR3 bases are TGTGCCAGCAGCTTCGGGCACTTCAATCAGCCCCAGCATTTT. This chain uses TRBV5-6 with TRBJ1-5; D unresolved. CDR1 and CDR2 from the germline V gene are SGHDT and YYEEEE. Deletions cut 2 bases from V and 3 bases from J, with 9 bases between. The CDR3 has 14 amino acids. Full variable domain (remainder filled in from reference TRBV5-6 and TRBJ1-5): DAGVTQSPTHLIKTRGQQVTLRCSPKSGHDTVSWYQQALGQGPQFIFQYYEEEERQRGNFPDRFSGHQFPNYSSELNVNALLLGDSALYLCASSFGHFNQPQHFGDGTRLSIL.

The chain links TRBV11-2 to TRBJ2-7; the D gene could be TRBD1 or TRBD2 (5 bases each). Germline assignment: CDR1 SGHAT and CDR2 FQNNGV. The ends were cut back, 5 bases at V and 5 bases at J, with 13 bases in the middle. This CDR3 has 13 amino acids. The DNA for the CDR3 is TGTGCCAGCAGCCAGATCGGGGCGAACGAGCAGTACTTC. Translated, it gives CASSQIGANEQYF.

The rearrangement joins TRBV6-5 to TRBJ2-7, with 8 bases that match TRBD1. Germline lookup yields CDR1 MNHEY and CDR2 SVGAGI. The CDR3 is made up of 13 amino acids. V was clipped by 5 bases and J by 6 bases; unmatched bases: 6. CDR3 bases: TGTGCCAGCAGTCGGGACAGGTCTGTCGAGCAGTACTTC. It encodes CASSRDRSVEQYF.

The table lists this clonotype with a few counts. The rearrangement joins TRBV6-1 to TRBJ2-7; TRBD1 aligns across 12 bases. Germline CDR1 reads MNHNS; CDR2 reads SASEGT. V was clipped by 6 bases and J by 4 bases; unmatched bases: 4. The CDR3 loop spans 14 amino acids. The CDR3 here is CASRWGQGAYEQYF. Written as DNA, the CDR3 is TGTGCCAGCAGGTGGGGACAGGGGGCTTACGAGCAGTACTTC.

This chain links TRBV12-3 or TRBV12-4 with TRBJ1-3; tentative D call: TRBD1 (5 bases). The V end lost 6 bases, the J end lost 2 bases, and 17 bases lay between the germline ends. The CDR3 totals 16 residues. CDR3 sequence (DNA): TGTGCCAGCAGCGGGGACCGAGCGGATCCTGGAAACACCATATATTTT. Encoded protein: CASSGDRADPGNTIYF.

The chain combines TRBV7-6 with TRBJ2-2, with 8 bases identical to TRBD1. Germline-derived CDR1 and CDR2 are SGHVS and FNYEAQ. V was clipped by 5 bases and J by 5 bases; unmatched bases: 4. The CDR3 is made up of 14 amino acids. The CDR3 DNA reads TGTGCCAGCAGCCCCCGACAGGGGACCGGGGAGCTGTTTTTT. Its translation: CASSPRQGTGELFF.

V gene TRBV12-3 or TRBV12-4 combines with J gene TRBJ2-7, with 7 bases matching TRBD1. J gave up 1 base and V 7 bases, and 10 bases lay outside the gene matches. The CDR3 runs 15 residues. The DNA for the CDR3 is TGTGCCAGCACCCAAGAGGGACAGCTGTCCTACGAGCAGTACTTC. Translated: CASTQEGQLSYEQYF.